The 2 T cell receptor beta chains below were found in one sample sequenced in a study of blood T cell repertoires in COVID-19 (dated by TCRdb to 2020 to 2022). The library was generated by the immunoSEQ multiplex PCR assay. TCRdb holds this immuneACCESS table with in-frame rearrangements only. Some clones are missing; in checked studies, unresolved V genes explain under half, and the rest has no known cause. The sample table contains about 140,000 clones; only one count was recorded for 88% of them. The top ten hold roughly a tenth of the sample. Sequenced: peripheral blood. All receptors derive from a man aged 50-60 years with active or convalescent COVID-19.

The V call is TRBV19, the J call TRBJ1-5; tentative D call: TRBD1 (6 bases). The CDR3 loop spans 14 amino acids. V lost 6 bases and J lost 0, with 9 bases in between. Germline V lookup: CDR1 LNHDA, CDR2 SQIVND (reference sequence). CDR3 protein: CASSGQYSNQPQHF. In DNA form, the CDR3 reads TGTGCCAGTAGCGGACAGTATAGCAATCAGCCCCAGCATTTT. The full variable domain, its missing parts supplied by reference TRBV19 and TRBJ1-5, is DGGITQSPKYLFRKEGQNVTLSCEQNLNHDAMYWYRQDPGQGLRLIYYSQIVNDFQKGDIAEGYSVSREKKESFPLTVTSAQKNPTAFYLCASSGQYSNQPQHFGDGTRLSIL.

The chain employs TRBV5-6 and TRBJ1-5; D is uncertain. The germline V gene encodes CDR1 SGHDT and CDR2 YYEEEE. Trimming shortened V by 0 bases and J by 7 bases, and 11 bases separated the two germline ends. The CDR3 has 14 residues. CDR3 nucleotides: TGTGCCAGCAGCTTGGCCTTTGGTGGCCAGCCCCAGCATTTT. Amino acid sequence: CASSLAFGGQPQHF.